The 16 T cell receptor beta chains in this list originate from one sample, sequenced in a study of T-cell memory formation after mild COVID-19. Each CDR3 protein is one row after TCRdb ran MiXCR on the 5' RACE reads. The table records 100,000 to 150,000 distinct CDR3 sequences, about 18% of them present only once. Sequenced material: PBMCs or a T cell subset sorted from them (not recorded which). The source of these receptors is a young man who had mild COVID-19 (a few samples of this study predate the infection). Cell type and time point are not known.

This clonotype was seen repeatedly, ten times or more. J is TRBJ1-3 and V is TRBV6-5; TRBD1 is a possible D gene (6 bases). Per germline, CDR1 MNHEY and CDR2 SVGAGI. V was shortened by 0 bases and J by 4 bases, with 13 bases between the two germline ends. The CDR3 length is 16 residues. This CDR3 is CASSYSLAGTGNTIYF. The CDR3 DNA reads TGTGCCAGCAGTTACTCGTTGGCAGGGACAGGAAACACCATATATTTT.

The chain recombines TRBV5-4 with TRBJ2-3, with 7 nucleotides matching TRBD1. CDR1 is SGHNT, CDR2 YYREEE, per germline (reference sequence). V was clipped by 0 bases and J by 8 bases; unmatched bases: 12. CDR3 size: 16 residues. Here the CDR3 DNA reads TGTGCCAGCAGCTTGGGAGGGGGCTCCACATTTGGTACGCAGTATTTT. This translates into CASSLGGGSTFGTQYF.

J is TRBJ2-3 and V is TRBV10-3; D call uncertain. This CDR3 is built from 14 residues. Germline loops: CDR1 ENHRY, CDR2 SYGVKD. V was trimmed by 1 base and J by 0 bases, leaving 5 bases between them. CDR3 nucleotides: TGTGCCATCAGTGAGTATGGTAGCACAGATACGCAGTATTTT. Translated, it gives CAISEYGSTDTQYF.

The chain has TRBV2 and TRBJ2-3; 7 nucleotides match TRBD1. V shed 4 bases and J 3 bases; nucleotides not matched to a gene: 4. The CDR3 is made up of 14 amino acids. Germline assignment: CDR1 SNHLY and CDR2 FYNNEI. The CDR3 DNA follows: TGTGCCAGCAGTGGGGACAGATCTACAGATACGCAGTATTTT. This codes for CASSGDRSTDTQYF.

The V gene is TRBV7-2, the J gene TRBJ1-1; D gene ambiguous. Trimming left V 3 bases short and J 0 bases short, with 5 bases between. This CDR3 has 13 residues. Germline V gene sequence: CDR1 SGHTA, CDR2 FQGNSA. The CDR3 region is CASSLQLNTEAFF. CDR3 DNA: TGTGCCAGCAGCTTGCAGTTGAACACTGAAGCTTTCTTT.

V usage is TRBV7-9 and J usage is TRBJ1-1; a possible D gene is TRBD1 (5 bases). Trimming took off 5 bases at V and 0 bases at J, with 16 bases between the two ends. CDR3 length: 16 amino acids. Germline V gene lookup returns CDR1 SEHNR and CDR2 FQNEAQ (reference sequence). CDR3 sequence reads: CASSPDGAGVNTEAFF. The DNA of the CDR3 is TGTGCCAGCAGCCCAGACGGGGCGGGGGTGAACACTGAAGCTTTCTTT.

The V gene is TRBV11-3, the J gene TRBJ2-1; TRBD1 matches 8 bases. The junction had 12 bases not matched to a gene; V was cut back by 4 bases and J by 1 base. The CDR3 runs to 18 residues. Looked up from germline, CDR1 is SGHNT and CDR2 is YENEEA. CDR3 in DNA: TGTGCCAGCAGCTCCCTTATGGACAGGGAGGAATCCTACAATGAGCAGTTCTTC. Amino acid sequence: CASSSLMDREESYNEQFF.

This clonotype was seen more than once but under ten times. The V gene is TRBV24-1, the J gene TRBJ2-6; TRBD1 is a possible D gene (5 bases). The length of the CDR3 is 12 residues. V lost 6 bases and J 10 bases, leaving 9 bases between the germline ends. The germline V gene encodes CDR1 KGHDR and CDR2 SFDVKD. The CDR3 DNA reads TGTGCCACCAGTCAGGCAGGGAACGTCCTGACTTTC. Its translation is CATSQAGNVLTF.

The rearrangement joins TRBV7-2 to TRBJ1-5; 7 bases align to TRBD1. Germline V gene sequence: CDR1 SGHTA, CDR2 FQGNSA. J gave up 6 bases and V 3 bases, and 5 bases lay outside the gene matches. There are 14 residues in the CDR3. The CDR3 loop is CASSLGTVGQPQHF. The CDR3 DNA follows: TGTGCCAGCAGCTTGGGGACAGTGGGTCAGCCCCAGCATTTT.

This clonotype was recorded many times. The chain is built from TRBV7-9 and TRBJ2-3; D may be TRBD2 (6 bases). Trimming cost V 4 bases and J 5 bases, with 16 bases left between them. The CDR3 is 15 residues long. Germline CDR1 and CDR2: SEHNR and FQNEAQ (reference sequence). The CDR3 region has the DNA TGTGCCAGCAGCTCACGAGCGGAGGGTGGAGATACGCAGTATTTT. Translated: CASSSRAEGGDTQYF.

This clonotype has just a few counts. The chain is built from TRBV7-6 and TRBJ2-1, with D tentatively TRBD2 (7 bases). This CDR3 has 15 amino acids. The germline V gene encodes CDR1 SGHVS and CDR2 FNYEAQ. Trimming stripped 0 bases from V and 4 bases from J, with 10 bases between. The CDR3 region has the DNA TGTGCCAGCAGCTTAGCGCGGGGGCCATACAATGAGCAGTTCTTC. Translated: CASSLARGPYNEQFF.

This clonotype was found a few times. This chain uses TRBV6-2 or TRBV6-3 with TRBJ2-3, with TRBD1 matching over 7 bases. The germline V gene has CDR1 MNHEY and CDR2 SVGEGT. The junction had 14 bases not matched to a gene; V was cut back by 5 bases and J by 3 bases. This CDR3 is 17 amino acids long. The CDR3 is CASSRVRQGLRTDTQYF. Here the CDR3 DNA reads TGTGCCAGCAGTCGGGTACGACAGGGCCTCCGTACAGATACGCAGTATTTT.

This CDR3 is CASSLFGQGDSPLHF. CDR3 nucleotides: TGCGCCAGCAGCTTGTTCGGACAGGGAGATTCACCCCTCCACTTT. The V gene is TRBV5-1, the J gene TRBJ1-6; TRBD1 matches 8 bases. Trimming took 1 base from V and 8 from J; bases not matched to a gene: 5. Germline V CDR1 and CDR2: SGHRS, YFSETQ. This CDR3 spans 15 amino acids.

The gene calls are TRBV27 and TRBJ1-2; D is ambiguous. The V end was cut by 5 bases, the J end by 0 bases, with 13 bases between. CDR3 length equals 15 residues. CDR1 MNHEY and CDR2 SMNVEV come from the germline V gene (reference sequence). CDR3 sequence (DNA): TGTGCCAGCAGTGGACGGAAGTTAGCTAACTATGGCTACACCTTC. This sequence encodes CASSGRKLANYGYTF.

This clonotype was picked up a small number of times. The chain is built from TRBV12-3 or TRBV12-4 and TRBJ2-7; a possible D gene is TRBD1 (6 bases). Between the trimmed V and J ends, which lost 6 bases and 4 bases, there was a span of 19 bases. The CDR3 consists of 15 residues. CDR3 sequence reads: CASSLVRTAPYEQYF. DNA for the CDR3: TGTGCCAGCAGCCTTGTCAGGACAGCGCCTTACGAGCAGTACTTC.

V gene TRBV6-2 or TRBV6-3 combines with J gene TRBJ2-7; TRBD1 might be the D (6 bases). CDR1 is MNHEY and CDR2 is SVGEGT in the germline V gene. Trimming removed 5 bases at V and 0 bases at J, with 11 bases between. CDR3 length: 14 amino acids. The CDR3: CASSRQEISYEQYF. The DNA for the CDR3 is TGTGCCAGCAGTCGACAGGAGATCTCCTACGAGCAGTACTTC.